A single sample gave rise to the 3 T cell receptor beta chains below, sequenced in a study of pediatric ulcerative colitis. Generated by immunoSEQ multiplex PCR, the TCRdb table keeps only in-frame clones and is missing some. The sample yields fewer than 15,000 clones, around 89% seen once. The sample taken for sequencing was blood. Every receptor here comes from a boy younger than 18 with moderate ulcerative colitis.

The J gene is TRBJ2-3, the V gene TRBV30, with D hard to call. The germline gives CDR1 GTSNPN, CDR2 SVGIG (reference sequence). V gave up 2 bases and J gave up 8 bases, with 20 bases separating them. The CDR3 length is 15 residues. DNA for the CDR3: TGTGCCTGGAGTTCCAGACACCCACACATTCGTACGCAGTATTTT. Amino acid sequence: CAWSSRHPHIRTQYF. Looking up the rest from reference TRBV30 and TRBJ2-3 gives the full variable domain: SQTIHQWPATLVQPVGSPLSLECTVEGTSNPNLYWYRQAAGRGLQLLFYSVGIGQISSEVPQNLSASRPQDRQFILSSKKLLLSDSGFYLCAWSSRHPHIRTQYFGPGTRLTVL.

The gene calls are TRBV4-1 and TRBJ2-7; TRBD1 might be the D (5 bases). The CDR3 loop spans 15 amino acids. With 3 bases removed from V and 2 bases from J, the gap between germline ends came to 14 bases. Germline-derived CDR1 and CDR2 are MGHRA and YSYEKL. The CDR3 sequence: CASSQLDRATYEQYF. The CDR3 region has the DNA TGCGCCAGCAGCCAGCTAGACAGAGCCACCTACGAGCAGTACTTC.

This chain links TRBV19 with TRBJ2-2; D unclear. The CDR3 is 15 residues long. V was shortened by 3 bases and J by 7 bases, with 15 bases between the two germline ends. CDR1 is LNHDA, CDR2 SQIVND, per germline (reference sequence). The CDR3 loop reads CASSITGPSGGELFF. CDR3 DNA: TGTGCCAGTAGTATTACCGGGCCCTCGGGCGGGGAGCTGTTTTTT.